This T cell receptor (beta chain) stems from a study of blood T cell repertoires in COVID-19. TCRdb's copy holds only in-frame clones and misses some; the assay was immunoSEQ multiplex PCR. The sample lists some 310,000 clones, nearly 90% occurring once. Germline values: CDR1 KGHSH, CDR2 LQKENI. With V trimmed by 5 bases and J by 1 base, 6 bases remained unmatched. The CDR3 loop spans 15 amino acids. The sequence derives from a woman aged 40-49 years with COVID-19, enrolled during active disease. The chain employs TRBV18 and TRBJ2-5; TRBD1 aligns across 8 bases. Specimen: peripheral blood. CDR3 loop: CASSTKTGAQETQYF. The DNA for the CDR3 is TGTGCCAGCTCAACAAAGACAGGGGCCCAAGAGACCCAGTACTTC.